The TCR beta chain described here comes from a study of blood T cells in healthy people across ages. There are a few counts of this clonotype. Extraction yielded at least 6 micrograms of total RNA per sample. Combining a sample-barcoded 5' primer with a J-beta primer mix, a second PCR ran for roughly 7 to 11 cycles. Each cDNA molecule was tagged by a template-switch adaptor that had 12 random nucleotides. Sequencing recovered at least 3 million CDR3-containing paired-end reads from each sample. TCRdb re-analysed the 5' RACE reads in MiXCR, keeping a single row per CDR3 protein. The sample has more than 750,000 distinct CDR3 sequences, 25% to 30% seen once. This sample was shared with a second study, whose subject was T cells of mothers and their children. From that second work: In each mother, TCR beta CDR3 reads exceeded 8.5 million; in each child, they numbered several million.

Sequencing input: blood. The receptor was derived from a woman aged 40 to 49 in good health.

The CDR3 sequence: CASTEIGTGPYQPQHF. CDR3 bases: TGTGCCAGCACCGAGATCGGGACAGGGCCATATCAGCCCCAGCATTTT. The genes are TRBV6-1 and TRBJ1-5; TRBD1 matches at 9 bases. J gave up 5 bases and V 7 bases, and 12 bases lay outside the gene matches. CDR1 is MNHNS, CDR2 SASEGT, per germline. The CDR3 contains 16 residues.